This entry lists 15 T cell receptor beta chains sequenced from one sample in a study of blood T cell repertoires in COVID-19. Data came from immunoSEQ multiplex PCR; TCRdb stores just in-frame clones and leaves some out. The table shows 90,000 to 140,000 clones, with 65% to 90% occurring only once. Sequenced material: peripheral blood. The source is a man in his forties or fifties with acute or convalescent COVID-19.

This clone is judged medium-sized. The chain carries TRBV27 and TRBJ2-7, with D perhaps TRBD2 (6 bases). V lost 3 bases and J 2 bases, leaving 8 bases between the germline ends. Germline V gives CDR1 MNHEY, CDR2 SMNVEV (reference sequence). This CDR3 region has 13 residues. Written as DNA, the CDR3 is TGTGCCAGCAGTTTCCGGGGGACCTACGAGCAGTACTTC. Protein product: CASSFRGTYEQYF.

V usage is TRBV5-1 and J usage is TRBJ2-3, with 10 bases aligning to TRBD2. The CDR3 is 19 residues long. Germline V CDR1 and CDR2: SGHRS, YFSETQ. The V gene end was trimmed by 1 base and the J gene end by 0 bases; junction bases not matched to a gene: 11. In nucleotides, the CDR3 is TGCGCCAGCAGCTTGAGCGGGAGGGCCCTCTCCTCTAGCACAGATACGCAGTATTTT. This translates into CASSLSGRALSSSTDTQYF.

J is TRBJ2-1 and V is TRBV3-1 (or the pseudogene TRBV3-2); 7 positions match TRBD1. Germline-derived CDR1 and CDR2 are LGHDT and YNNKEL (reference sequence). This CDR3 contains 13 residues. V lost 4 bases, J lost 7 bases, and 4 bases stayed unmatched. The CDR3 nucleotides read TGTGCCAGCAGCCTCAACAGGGGAAATGAGCAGTTCTTC. This encodes CASSLNRGNEQFF.

The J gene is TRBJ1-5, the V gene TRBV7-9; D is possibly TRBD1 (5 bases). The V and J ends lost 5 bases and 0 bases respectively, with 14 bases between them. The CDR3 is made up of 16 amino acids. From germline, CDR1 is SEHNR and CDR2 FQNEAQ (reference sequence). CDR3 DNA sequence: TGTGCCAGCAGCGGCGGGGGAGCCCATAGCAATCAGCCCCAGCATTTT. Its protein product is CASSGGGAHSNQPQHF.

The chain has TRBV20-1 and TRBJ1-5; D is unresolved. CDR1 and CDR2 (germline): DFQATT, SNEGSKA (reference sequence). CDR3 length: 12 residues. V was clipped by 3 bases and J by 5 bases, with 8 bases between them. CDR3 loop: CSASATDQPQHF. CDR3 bases: TGCAGTGCTAGTGCCACTGATCAGCCCCAGCATTTT.

The rearrangement links TRBV28 to TRBJ2-1; 9 nucleotides agree with TRBD1. The CDR3 sequence is 16 residues long. CDR1 and CDR2 from the germline V gene are MDHEN and SYDVKM. J gave up 3 bases and V 5 bases, and 8 bases lay outside the gene matches. For the CDR3, the DNA is TGTGCCAGCAGTATATCCGGGACAGGGAACTACAATGAGCAGTTCTTC. Translation: CASSISGTGNYNEQFF.

This clone was seen only a few times. As DNA, the CDR3 is TGTGCCAGCAGCTTAGGGGGCCCTGAAGCTTTCTTT. This gives the protein CASSLGGPEAFF. The gene calls are TRBV11-2 and TRBJ1-1, with D perhaps TRBD1 (5 bases). The V gene's germline CDR1 is SGHAT and CDR2 FQNNGV. The germline V and J ends were trimmed by 1 base and 6 bases, with 6 bases remaining between them. The CDR3 consists of 12 residues.

This clone has only a few counts. This chain uses TRBV28 with TRBJ1-2; the match to TRBD1 covers 7 bases. The V segment lost 0 bases and the J segment 5 bases; nucleotides outside the gene matches: 6. Germline CDR1 is MDHEN and CDR2 is SYDVKM. The CDR3 is 15 residues long. The CDR3 sequence is CASSLWEGAIYGYTF. The CDR3 region has the DNA TGTGCCAGCAGTTTATGGGAGGGGGCGATTTATGGCTACACCTTC.

To note about this clone: At one end, the junction sequence differs from germline, possibly due to a read error. V gene TRBV7-7 combines with J gene TRBJ2-2, with D perhaps matching TRBD1 (7 bases). The germline CDR1 and CDR2 sequences are SSHAT and FNYEAQ (reference sequence). The CDR3 totals 15 residues. In DNA form, the CDR3 reads TGTGCTAGCAGCTCACAGGGGAGCGGGACCGGGGAGCTGTTTTTT. It is translated as CASSSQGSGTGELFF.

This chain connects TRBV2 to TRBJ2-7, with 7 positions matching TRBD2. The CDR3 totals 13 residues. Germline V gene sequence: CDR1 SNHLY, CDR2 FYNNEI. Trimming removed 8 bases from V and 4 bases from J; junction bases left unmatched: 8. This CDR3 is CASEGRESYEQYF. The CDR3, as DNA: TGTGCCAGCGAAGGGCGGGAGAGTTACGAGCAGTACTTC.

The chain couples TRBV18 to TRBJ2-3; D gene uncertain. CDR3 size: 13 residues. CDR1 KGHSH and CDR2 LQKENI come from the germline V gene. V was pared by 2 bases and J by 0 bases, with 3 bases between. CDR3 in amino acids: CASSPSSTDTQYF. The CDR3 nucleotides read TGTGCCAGCTCACCATCAAGCACAGATACGCAGTATTTT. Combining the CDR3 with reference TRBV18 and TRBJ2-3 gives the whole variable domain NAGVMQNPRHLVRRRGQEARLRCSPMKGHSHVYWYRQLPEEGLKFMVYLQKENIIDESGMPKERFSAEFPKEGPSILRIQQVVRGDSAAYFCASSPSSTDTQYFGPGTRLTVL.

The chain links TRBV5-4 to TRBJ2-7, with D perhaps matching TRBD1 (5 bases). This CDR3 contains 13 residues. V lost 6 bases and J 0 bases, leaving 10 bases between the germline ends. Germline CDR1 is SGHNT and CDR2 is YYREEE (reference sequence). CDR3 protein: CASTSRDSYEQYF. The DNA of the CDR3 is TGTGCCAGCACCTCCAGGGACTCCTACGAGCAGTACTTC. Filled out from reference TRBV5-4 and TRBJ2-7, the complete variable domain reads ETGVTQSPTHLIKTRGQQVTLRCSSQSGHNTVSWYQQALGQGPQFIFQYYREEENGRGNFPPRFSGLQFPNYSSELNVNALELDDSALYLCASTSRDSYEQYFGPGTRLTVT.

J is TRBJ2-5 and V is TRBV2, with D possibly TRBD2 on 5 matching bases. Trimming stripped 2 bases from V and 0 bases from J, with 10 bases between. The CDR3 is 15 residues long. The germline V gene has CDR1 SNHLY and CDR2 FYNNEI. The CDR3 protein is CASSETGVYQETQYF. As DNA, the CDR3 is TGTGCCAGCAGTGAAACCGGGGTTTACCAAGAGACCCAGTACTTC.

The chain recombines TRBV3-1 (or the pseudogene TRBV3-2) with TRBJ2-1; D perhaps matches TRBD1 (6 bases). The ends were cut back, 8 bases at V and 0 bases at J, with 14 bases in the middle. The germline CDR1 and CDR2 sequences are LGHDT and YNNKEL (reference sequence). This CDR3 has 15 amino acids. CDR3 residues: CASAQGLSSYNEQFF. CDR3 DNA: TGTGCCAGCGCACAGGGTCTGAGCTCCTACAATGAGCAGTTCTTC.

This chain links TRBV14 with TRBJ2-5; TRBD2 matches at 7 bases. The trim removed 4 bases at V and 4 bases at J, leaving 3 bases unmatched. The CDR3 sequence is 13 residues long. CDR1 SGHDN and CDR2 FVKESK come from the germline V gene. As DNA, the CDR3 is TGTGCCAGCAGCCCGGGACTACTAGAGACCCAGTACTTC. Translated: CASSPGLLETQYF.